These 19 T cell receptor beta chains were all obtained from the same sample, sequenced in a study of shared clonotypes between healthy human individuals. The table came from immunoSEQ multiplex PCR; TCRdb's copy has only in-frame clones and leaves some out. The sample includes around 700,000 clones, approximately 79% of them seen just once. The specimen was memory CD4+ T cells sorted from blood. Subset in this sample: CD45RA-negative fraction. These receptors all come from a woman younger than 45 in good health.

The V and J genes are TRBV27 and TRBJ2-5; TRBD1 aligns across 8 bases. The CDR3 has 12 residues. The junction had 2 bases not matched to a gene; V was cut back by 7 bases and J by 4 bases. CDR1 is MNHEY and CDR2 is SMNVEV in the germline V gene (reference sequence). DNA for the CDR3: TGTGCCAGCAAAACAGGGGGAGAGACCCAGTACTTC. Protein: CASKTGGETQYF.

The V gene is TRBV2, the J gene TRBJ1-5; D not resolved. This CDR3 has 14 amino acids. Germline V lookup: CDR1 SNHLY, CDR2 FYNNEI. V was clipped by 5 bases and J by 2 bases, with 10 bases between them. The DNA for the CDR3 is TGTGCCAGCAGTAGCCGGTCCGGCAATCAGCCCCAGCATTTT. Translation: CASSSRSGNQPQHF. Full variable domain (outside the CDR3, taken from reference TRBV2 and TRBJ1-5): EPEVTQTPSHQVTQMGQEVILRCVPISNHLYFYWYRQILGQKVEFLVSFYNNEISEKSEIFDDQFSVERPDGSNFTLKIRSTKLEDSAMYFCASSSRSGNQPQHFGDGTRLSIL.

The chain combines TRBV11-3 with TRBJ2-1; D possibly corresponds to TRBD2 (5 bases). CDR3 length: 13 amino acids. Germline-derived CDR1 and CDR2 are SGHNT and YENEEA. Trimming removed 5 bases from V and 9 bases from J, with 14 bases in between. DNA for the CDR3: TGTGCCAGCAGCACCCAGGAGGACGCTGAGCAGTTCTTC. Translating gives CASSTQEDAEQFF.

The CDR3, as DNA: TGTGCCACCAGCAGAGAGGTGGGGGCGAACAATGAGCAGTTCTTC. Protein product: CATSREVGANNEQFF. V usage is TRBV15 and J usage is TRBJ2-1; D may be TRBD1 (6 bases). The CDR3 consists of 15 residues. CDR1 and CDR2 from the germline V gene are LNHNV and YYDKDF (reference sequence). The ends were cut back, 0 bases at V and 5 bases at J, with 11 bases in the middle.

This clone has just one count. The V call is TRBV7-9, the J call TRBJ2-7; D is unclear. The V end lost 3 bases, the J end lost 5 bases, and 11 bases lay between the germline ends. There are 13 residues in the CDR3. Germline CDR1 SEHNR, CDR2 FQNEAQ (reference sequence). The CDR3 DNA reads TGTGCCAGCAGCTTGGCTGGTGGTAACGAGCAGTACTTC. As protein: CASSLAGGNEQYF.

This clone has a single count. V is TRBV19 and J is TRBJ2-3; D is undetermined. Germline V gene data show CDR1 as LNHDA and CDR2 as SQIVND (reference sequence). The CDR3 length is 13 residues. Trimming took off 3 bases at V and 5 bases at J, with 9 bases between the two ends. The DNA of the CDR3 is TGTGCCAGTAGTATCCAAATCGGAGATACGCAGTATTTT. As protein: CASSIQIGDTQYF.

The chain has TRBV30 and TRBJ2-5; no firm D call. Between the trimmed V and J ends, which lost 0 bases and 5 bases, there was a span of 7 bases. Germline V gives CDR1 GTSNPN, CDR2 SVGIG (reference sequence). This CDR3 has 12 amino acids. This CDR3 is CAWSVLKETQYF. The CDR3 bases are TGTGCCTGGAGTGTACTAAAGGAGACCCAGTACTTC.

The rearrangement joins TRBV5-6 to TRBJ2-3; D is tentatively TRBD1 or TRBD2 (6 bases each). The ends were cut back, 0 bases at V and 3 bases at J, with 14 bases in the middle. Germline V gene data show CDR1 as SGHDT and CDR2 as YYEEEE. This CDR3 spans 16 amino acids. The CDR3 spells CASSLGYGGTTDTQYF. In nucleotides, the CDR3 is TGTGCCAGCAGCTTGGGTTATGGGGGGACAACAGATACGCAGTATTTT.

V usage is TRBV9 and J usage is TRBJ2-2, with a possible D match to TRBD1 (5 bases). The germline V and J ends were trimmed by 4 bases and 8 bases, with 24 bases remaining between them. The CDR3 loop spans 17 amino acids. Looked up from germline, CDR1 is SGDLS and CDR2 is YYNGEE. CDR3 nucleotide sequence: TGTGCCAGCAGCATAGGAACAGGAGCCTCCTCCAGTGGGGAGCTGTTTTTT. Translated, it gives CASSIGTGASSSGELFF. The whole variable domain, remainder taken from reference TRBV9 and TRBJ2-2, is DSGVTQTPKHLITATGQRVTLRCSPRSGDLSVYWYQQSLDQGLQFLIQYYNGEERAKGNILERFSAQQFPDLHSELNLSSLELGDSALYFCASSIGTGASSSGELFFGEGSRLTVL.

The J gene is TRBJ2-1, the V gene TRBV28; maybe TRBD1 (5 bases). Germline values: CDR1 MDHEN, CDR2 SYDVKM. The CDR3 length is 20 residues. V lost 3 bases and J lost 0, with 24 bases in between. CDR3 in DNA: TGTGCCAGCAGTTTTCGACCAGGGATAAGAACGAAAAGCTCCTACAATGAGCAGTTCTTC. This gives the protein CASSFRPGIRTKSSYNEQFF.

The chain employs TRBV14 and TRBJ2-7; 11 nucleotides match TRBD2. The CDR3 has 14 residues. V was clipped by 5 bases and J by 4 bases; unmatched bases: 4. Germline loops: CDR1 SGHDN, CDR2 FVKESK. The CDR3 spells CASSYSGRAYEQYF. The CDR3 DNA reads as TGTGCCAGCAGCTATAGCGGGAGGGCGTACGAGCAGTACTTC.

The chain links TRBV18 to TRBJ1-2; D unresolved. Trimming cost V 6 bases and J 7 bases, with 9 bases left between them. Looked up from germline, CDR1 is KGHSH and CDR2 is LQKENI. The CDR3 covers 11 residues. The CDR3 spells CASSSGGGYTF. CDR3 nucleotides: TGTGCCAGCTCTTCCGGTGGTGGCTACACCTTC.

The genes are TRBV6-5 and TRBJ2-1; 7 bases line up with TRBD2. Germline V gives CDR1 MNHEY, CDR2 SVGAGI. V lost 0 bases to trimming and J lost 5 bases; unmatched junction nucleotides: 7. The CDR3 sequence is 16 residues long. CDR3 in amino acids: CASSYSSSGTHNEQFF. The DNA for the CDR3 is TGTGCCAGCAGTTACTCTTCAAGCGGGACCCACAATGAGCAGTTCTTC.

The chain carries TRBV5-1 and TRBJ2-7; perhaps TRBD1 as D (5 bases). In germline, CDR1 is SGHRS, CDR2 YFSETQ. The CDR3 extends over 13 amino acids. V lost 5 bases, J lost 6 bases, and 15 bases lay in between. The CDR3 DNA sequence: TGCGCCAGCAGGGTTATCAGGGCTTCCGAGCAGTACTTC. It yields the protein CASRVIRASEQYF.

The chain couples TRBV29-1 to TRBJ1-1; no reliable D call. Trimming took off 4 bases at V and 12 bases at J, with 18 bases between the two ends. The V gene's germline CDR1 is SQVTM and CDR2 ANQGSEA. CDR3 length: 12 amino acids. The CDR3 reads CSVVFLVVGPFF. The CDR3 nucleotides are TGCAGCGTTGTTTTTTTGGTCGTAGGGCCTTTCTTT.

The rearrangement links TRBV27 to TRBJ1-2, with D tentatively TRBD1 (5 bases). V was trimmed by 4 bases and J by 2 bases, leaving 17 bases between them. This CDR3 contains 16 residues. Germline V gene sequence: CDR1 MNHEY, CDR2 SMNVEV (reference sequence). The CDR3, as DNA: TGTGCCAGCAGTTCCACCATGGGAGGGGAGAACTATGGCTACACCTTC. It codes for CASSSTMGGENYGYTF.

This clone was observed a handful of times. This rearrangement joins TRBV19 to TRBJ2-1; TRBD2 matches at 8 bases. Trimming took 3 bases from V and 9 from J; bases not matched to a gene: 10. The CDR3 extends over 15 amino acids. CDR1 is LNHDA, CDR2 SQIVND, per germline (reference sequence). The CDR3 sequence: CASSIGLAGLGEQFF. CDR3 nucleotide sequence: TGTGCCAGTAGTATTGGGTTAGCGGGATTAGGTGAGCAGTTCTTC.

The J gene is TRBJ2-7, the V gene TRBV6-1; TRBD1 matches 10 bases. In germline, CDR1 is MNHNS, CDR2 SASEGT. The CDR3 is 16 amino acids. V dropped 4 bases and J dropped 3; count of bases not matched to a gene: 9. The CDR3 DNA is TGTGCCAGCAGTGGACAGGGGGCCGCGGGAGGCTACGAGCAGTACTTC. Translating gives CASSGQGAAGGYEQYF.

This chain joins TRBV29-1 and TRBJ2-6; D ambiguous. This CDR3 spans 14 amino acids. CDR1 SQVTM and CDR2 ANQGSEA come from the germline V gene. V was shortened by 3 bases and J by 3 bases, with 9 bases between the two germline ends. CDR3 DNA sequence: TGCAGCGTTGAGGCCGGATATGGGGCCAACGTCCTGACTTTC. Amino acids: CSVEAGYGANVLTF.